These 12 T cell receptor beta chains were sequenced from one sample in a study of technical replicates of blood from several donors. Libraries were prepared by immunoSEQ multiplex PCR; TCRdb keeps only in-frame clonotypes and omits some of them. The table shows approximately 49,000 clones, with approximately 90% occurring only once. Sequencing input: PBMCs. These receptors were collected from a human donor in good health. Some clones in this sample may be carry-over from other donors' samples.

V usage is TRBV7-3 and J usage is TRBJ2-2, with D tentatively TRBD1 (6 bases). V lost 4 bases, J lost 6 bases, and 9 bases lay in between. The CDR3 extends over 13 amino acids. Germline values: CDR1 SGHTA, CDR2 FQGTGA. The CDR3 region has the DNA TGTGCCAGCAGCTGGGGGCCGTCCGGGGAGCTGTTTTTT. Its translation: CASSWGPSGELFF.

This chain connects TRBV9 to TRBJ1-4; no definite D call. This CDR3 comprises 15 residues. The V end was cut by 0 bases, the J end by 3 bases, with 9 bases between. Germline CDR1 SGDLS, CDR2 YYNGEE. The CDR3: CASSVDVTSNEKLFF. For the CDR3, the DNA is TGTGCCAGCAGCGTAGATGTCACATCTAATGAAAAACTGTTTTTT. Using reference TRBV9 and TRBJ1-4 for the parts outside the CDR3, the full variable domain is DSGVTQTPKHLITATGQRVTLRCSPRSGDLSVYWYQQSLDQGLQFLIQYYNGEERAKGNILERFSAQQFPDLHSELNLSSLELGDSALYFCASSVDVTSNEKLFFGSGTQLSVL.

The chain couples TRBV30 to TRBJ1-2; D may be TRBD1 (6 bases). V lost 3 bases and J 8 bases, leaving 13 bases between the germline ends. This CDR3 is 12 amino acids long. Germline CDR1 reads GTSNPN; CDR2 reads SVGIG (reference sequence). CDR3 amino acids: CAWSRGAKGYTF. The CDR3 DNA reads as TGTGCCTGGAGCCGGGGGGCGAAGGGCTACACCTTC.

The CDR3 nucleotides read TGTGCCAGCAGCCGGGGACAGTTCTCGATGGATACGCAGTATTTT. Encoded protein: CASSRGQFSMDTQYF. The chain employs TRBV11-1 and TRBJ2-3; 7 nucleotides align to TRBD1. There are 15 residues in the CDR3. The junction had 11 bases not matched to a gene; V was cut back by 5 bases and J by 6 bases. Germline V CDR1 and CDR2: SGHAT, FQDESV (reference sequence).

In this sample, this clone turned up a few times. The gene calls are TRBV23-1 and TRBJ1-3; D might be TRBD1 (6 bases). TRBV23-1 is an open reading frame, and its role is uncertain. V lost 0 bases to trimming and J lost 4 bases, with 10 bases between them. The CDR3 covers 15 residues. The CDR3: CASSQSRGGGNTIYF. Here the CDR3 DNA reads TGCGCCAGCAGTCAATCGAGGGGGGGAGGAAACACCATATATTTT.

The rearrangement uses TRBV5-1 and TRBJ2-3; 7 bases match TRBD1. From germline, CDR1 is SGHRS and CDR2 YFSETQ. With V trimmed by 3 bases and J by 4 bases, 5 bases remained unmatched. The CDR3 contains 14 residues. The chain's CDR3 is CASSSGQFPDTQYF. CDR3 nucleotides: TGCGCCAGCAGCTCGGGACAGTTTCCAGATACGCAGTATTTT. The full variable domain, rest sourced from reference TRBV5-1 and TRBJ2-3, is KAGVTQTPRYLIKTRGQQVTLSCSPISGHRSVSWYQQTPGQGLQFLFEYFSETQRNKGNFPGRFSGRQFSNSRSEMNVSTLELGDSALYLCASSSGQFPDTQYFGPGTRLTVL.

This chain uses TRBV4-3 with TRBJ2-1; D may be TRBD2 (6 bases). The CDR3 loop spans 15 amino acids. The V gene lost 0 bases and the J gene lost 6 bases, with 12 bases spanning the gap. The germline CDR1 and CDR2 sequences are LGHNA and YSLEER. The CDR3 protein is CASSQDRRVSNEQFF. The CDR3 DNA is TGCGCCAGCAGCCAAGATAGGAGGGTGAGCAATGAGCAGTTCTTC.

This chain connects TRBV2 to TRBJ1-1; D is uncertain. The CDR3 spans 14 residues. V was shortened by 6 bases and J by 3 bases, with 14 bases between the two germline ends. Germline-derived CDR1 and CDR2 are SNHLY and FYNNEI. CDR3 in amino acids: CASRPEVGYTEAFF. For the CDR3, the DNA is TGTGCCAGCAGACCCGAGGTGGGTTACACTGAAGCTTTCTTT.

The chain combines TRBV20-1 with TRBJ2-3; the D is unclear. The CDR3 consists of 11 residues. CDR1 and CDR2 from the germline V gene are DFQATT and SNEGSKA (reference sequence). The germline V and J ends were trimmed by 5 bases and 8 bases, with 11 bases remaining between them. CDR3 bases: TGCAGTGCTCCCACTACGACTACGCAGTATTTT. It specifies CSAPTTTTQYF.

The rearrangement uses TRBV29-1 and TRBJ2-3, with no clear D. The germline V gene encodes CDR1 SQVTM and CDR2 ANQGSEA. The germline V and J ends were trimmed by 5 bases and 6 bases, with 12 bases remaining between them. The CDR3 is 12 residues long. CDR3 DNA sequence: TGCAGCGTTCTTCCCACGGTGGATACGCAGTATTTT. The encoded protein is CSVLPTVDTQYF.

This chain connects TRBV4-1 to TRBJ1-1, with 7 positions matching TRBD1. The CDR3 runs 17 residues. With 0 bases clipped from V and 0 bases from J, the junction kept 7 bases outside the gene matches. Germline V lookup: CDR1 MGHRA, CDR2 YSYEKL. CDR3 nucleotides: TGCGCCAGCAGCCAAGATCCGGGACAGACCATGAACACTGAAGCTTTCTTT. It translates to CASSQDPGQTMNTEAFF.

The CDR3 here is CASSFGGPGYGYTF. CDR3 DNA sequence: TGCGCCAGCAGCTTCGGAGGCCCGGGCTATGGCTACACCTTC. J is TRBJ1-2 and V is TRBV5-1; D gene ambiguous. The CDR3 has 14 amino acids. Germline values: CDR1 SGHRS, CDR2 YFSETQ. Trimming removed 2 bases from V and 4 bases from J, with 12 bases in between.